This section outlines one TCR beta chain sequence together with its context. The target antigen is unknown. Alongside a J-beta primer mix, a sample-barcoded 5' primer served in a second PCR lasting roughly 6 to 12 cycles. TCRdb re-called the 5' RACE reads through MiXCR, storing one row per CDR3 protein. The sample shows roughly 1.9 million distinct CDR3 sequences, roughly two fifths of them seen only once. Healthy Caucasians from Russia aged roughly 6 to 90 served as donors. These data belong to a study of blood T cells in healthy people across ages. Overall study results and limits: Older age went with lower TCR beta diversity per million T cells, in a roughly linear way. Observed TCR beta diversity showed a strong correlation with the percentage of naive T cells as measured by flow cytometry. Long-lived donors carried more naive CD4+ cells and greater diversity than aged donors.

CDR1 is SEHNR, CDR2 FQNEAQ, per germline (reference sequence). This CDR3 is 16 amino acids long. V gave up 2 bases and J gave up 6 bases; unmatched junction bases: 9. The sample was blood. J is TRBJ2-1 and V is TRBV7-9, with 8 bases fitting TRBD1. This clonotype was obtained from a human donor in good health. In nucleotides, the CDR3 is TGTGCCAGCAGCTTAAGTGGCGGGACAGGATGCAATGAGCAGTTCTTC. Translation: CASSLSGGTGCNEQFF.